The TCR beta chain described here comes from a study of cytomegalovirus exposure and HLA in healthy donors. With 60 Vbeta and 13 Jbeta primers, the PCR was carried out. In the original workflow: A follow-up analysis tallied about 80 million unique TCR beta chains, roughly 11 million shared. Produced via immunoSEQ multiplex PCR; TCRdb's table is partial and in-frame only. From that table come the V and J calls and clone size; the DNA was used to work out D and trimming. The sample table sets out 160,000 or so clones. In germline, CDR1 is MRHNA, CDR2 SNTAGT. CDR3 length: 15 amino acids. V lost 2 bases, J lost 0 bases, and 8 bases lay in between. Whole-study results and caveats: A link between a missense DCLRE1C variant and TCR beta V- and J-gene trimming emerged from a later analysis. An analysis that was carried out later associated 17,000 or so TCR beta sequences with HLA alleles at 0.05 false discovery rate. Being productive about 90% or about 30% of the time was typical of most TCR beta V segments in an earlier analysis.

With respect to this clone: Its antigen is as yet unknown.

The sample was PBMCs. The chain has TRBV6-4 and TRBJ1-5; possibly TRBD1 for D (5 bases). This sequence originates from a man aged 30 to 39 in good health and CMV-seronegative. The DNA for the CDR3 is TGTGCCAGCAGTGACCAGGGCCATAGCAATCAGCCCCAGCATTTT. Encoded protein: CASSDQGHSNQPQHF.